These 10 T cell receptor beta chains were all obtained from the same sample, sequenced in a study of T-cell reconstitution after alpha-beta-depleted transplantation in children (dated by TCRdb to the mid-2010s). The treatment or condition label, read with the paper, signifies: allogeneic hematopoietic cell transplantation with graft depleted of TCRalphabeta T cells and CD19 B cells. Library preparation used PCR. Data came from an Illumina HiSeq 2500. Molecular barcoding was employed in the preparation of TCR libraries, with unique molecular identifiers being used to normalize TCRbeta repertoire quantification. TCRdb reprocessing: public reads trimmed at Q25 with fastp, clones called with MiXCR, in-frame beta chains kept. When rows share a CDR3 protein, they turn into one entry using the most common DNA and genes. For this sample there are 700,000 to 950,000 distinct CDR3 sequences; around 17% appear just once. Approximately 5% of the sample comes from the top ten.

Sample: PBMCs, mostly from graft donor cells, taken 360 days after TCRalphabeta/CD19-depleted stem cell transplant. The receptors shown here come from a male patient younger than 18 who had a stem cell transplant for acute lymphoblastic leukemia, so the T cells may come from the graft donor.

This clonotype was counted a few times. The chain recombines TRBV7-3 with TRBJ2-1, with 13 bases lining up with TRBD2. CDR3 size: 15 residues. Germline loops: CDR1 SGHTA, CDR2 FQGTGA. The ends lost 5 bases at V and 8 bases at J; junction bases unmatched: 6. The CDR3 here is CASSPTSGRAYEQFF. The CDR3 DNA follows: TGTGCCAGCAGCCCTACTAGCGGGAGGGCTTATGAGCAGTTCTTC.

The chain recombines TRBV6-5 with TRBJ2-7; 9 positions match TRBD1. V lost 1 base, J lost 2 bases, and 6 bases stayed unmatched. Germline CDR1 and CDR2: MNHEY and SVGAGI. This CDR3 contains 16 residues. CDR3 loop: CASSYFGTGKTYEQYF. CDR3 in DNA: TGTGCCAGCAGTTACTTTGGGACAGGGAAAACCTACGAGCAGTACTTC.

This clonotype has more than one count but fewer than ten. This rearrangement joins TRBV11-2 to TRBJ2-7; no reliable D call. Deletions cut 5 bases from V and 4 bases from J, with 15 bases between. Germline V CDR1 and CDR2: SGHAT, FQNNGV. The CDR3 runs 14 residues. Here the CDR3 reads CASSPARHLYEQYF. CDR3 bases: TGTGCCAGCAGCCCAGCACGACACCTTTACGAGCAGTACTTC.

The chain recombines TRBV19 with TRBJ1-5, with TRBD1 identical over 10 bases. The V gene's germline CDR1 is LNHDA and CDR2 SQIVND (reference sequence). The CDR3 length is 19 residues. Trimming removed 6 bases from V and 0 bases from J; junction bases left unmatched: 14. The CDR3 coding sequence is TGTGCCAGTAGACCGTTCACCGGGACAGGGGCCTATAGCAATCAGCCCCAGCATTTT. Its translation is CASRPFTGTGAYSNQPQHF.

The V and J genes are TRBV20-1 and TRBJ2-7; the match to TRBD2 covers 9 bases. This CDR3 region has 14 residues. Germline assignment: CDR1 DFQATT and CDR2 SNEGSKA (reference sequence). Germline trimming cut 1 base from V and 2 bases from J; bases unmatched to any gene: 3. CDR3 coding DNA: TGCAGTGCTAGAGTCGCTAGCGGGACCTACGAGCAGTACTTC. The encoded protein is CSARVASGTYEQYF.

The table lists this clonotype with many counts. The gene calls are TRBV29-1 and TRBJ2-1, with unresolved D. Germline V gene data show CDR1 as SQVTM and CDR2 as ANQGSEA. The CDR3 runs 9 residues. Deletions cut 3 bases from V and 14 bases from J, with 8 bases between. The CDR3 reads CSVDPQEFF. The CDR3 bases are TGCAGCGTTGATCCGCAAGAGTTCTTC.

Here the CDR3 reads CASSQERGLIIAFF. The CDR3 DNA reads TGTGCCAGCAGCCAAGAAAGGGGGCTTATAATCGCTTTCTTT. The rearrangement uses TRBV4-2 and TRBJ1-1; 7 nucleotides agree with TRBD1. In germline, CDR1 is LGHNA, CDR2 YNFKEQ. The CDR3 contains 14 residues. V lost 0 bases, J lost 11 bases, and 9 bases stayed unmatched.

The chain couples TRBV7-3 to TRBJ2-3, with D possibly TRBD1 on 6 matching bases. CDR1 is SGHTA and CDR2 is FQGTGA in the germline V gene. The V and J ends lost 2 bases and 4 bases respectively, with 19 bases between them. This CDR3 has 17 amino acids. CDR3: CASSLHLSSGHADTQYF. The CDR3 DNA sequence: TGTGCCAGCAGCTTACATTTGAGTTCGGGACACGCAGATACGCAGTATTTT.

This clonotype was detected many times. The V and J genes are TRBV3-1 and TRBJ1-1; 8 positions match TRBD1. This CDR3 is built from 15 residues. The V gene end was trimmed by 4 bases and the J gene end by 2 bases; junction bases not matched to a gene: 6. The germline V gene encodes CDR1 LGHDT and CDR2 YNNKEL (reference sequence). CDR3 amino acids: CASSPWTGRNTEAFF. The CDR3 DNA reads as TGTGCCAGCAGCCCCTGGACAGGGCGTAACACTGAAGCTTTCTTT.

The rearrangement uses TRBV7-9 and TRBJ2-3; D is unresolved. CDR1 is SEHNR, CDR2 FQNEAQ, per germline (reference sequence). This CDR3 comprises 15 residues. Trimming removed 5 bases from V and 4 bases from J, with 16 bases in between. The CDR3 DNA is TGTGCCAGCAGCCCAACTTGGACCAAAGCAGATACGCAGTATTTT. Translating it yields CASSPTWTKADTQYF.